The T cell receptor (beta chain) described here comes from a study of OX40 agonist ivuxolimab in advanced cancers. The length of the CDR3 is 16 residues. Trimming at V came to 3 bases and at J to 5 bases, leaving 5 bases not matched to a gene. Germline values: CDR1 KGHSH, CDR2 LQKENI. Libraries were prepared by immunoSEQ multiplex PCR; TCRdb keeps only in-frame clonotypes and omits some of them. The top ten clones hold approximately 1.3% of a sample with about 110,000 clones, around 90% of them seen once. Specimen: CD4+ or CD8+ T cells sorted from blood, collected in a trial of the OX40 agonist ivuxolimab. This sequence originates from an adult with an advanced solid tumor such as melanoma, head and neck, liver or kidney cancer. The rearrangement joins TRBV18 to TRBJ1-5; 12 bases align to TRBD1. Here the CDR3 DNA reads TGTGCCAGCTCACCCACCGGGACAGGGGGCTATCAGCCCCAGCATTTT. Residues: CASSPTGTGGYQPQHF. Full variable domain (rest looked up from reference TRBV18 and TRBJ1-5): NAGVMQNPRHLVRRRGQEARLRCSPMKGHSHVYWYRQLPEEGLKFMVYLQKENIIDESGMPKERFSAEFPKEGPSILRIQQVVRGDSAAYFCASSPTGTGGYQPQHFGDGTRLSIL.